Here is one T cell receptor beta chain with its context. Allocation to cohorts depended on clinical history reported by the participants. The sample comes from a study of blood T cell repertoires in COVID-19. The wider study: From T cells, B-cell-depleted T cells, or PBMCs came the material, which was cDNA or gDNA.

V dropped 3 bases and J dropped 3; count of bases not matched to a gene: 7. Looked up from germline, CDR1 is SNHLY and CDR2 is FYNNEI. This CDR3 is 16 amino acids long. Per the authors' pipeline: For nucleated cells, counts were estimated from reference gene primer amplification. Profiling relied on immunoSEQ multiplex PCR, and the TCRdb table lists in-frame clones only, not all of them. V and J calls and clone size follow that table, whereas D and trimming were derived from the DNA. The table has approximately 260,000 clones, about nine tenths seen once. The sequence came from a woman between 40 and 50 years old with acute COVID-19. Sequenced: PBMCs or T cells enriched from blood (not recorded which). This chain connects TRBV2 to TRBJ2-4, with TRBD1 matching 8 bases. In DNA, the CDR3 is TGTGCCAGCAGTGACCCGGGACAGGCCTACAAAAACATTCAGTACTTC. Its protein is CASSDPGQAYKNIQYF.